These 27 T cell receptor beta chains share one sample of origin, sequenced in a study of chemoradiotherapy in HPV16-positive cancers. The table came from immunoSEQ multiplex PCR; TCRdb's copy has only in-frame clones and leaves some out. The data show some 31,000 clones, about nine tenths seen once. The sequencing used blood, collected from a patient who underwent chemoradiotherapy. The receptors originated from a human donor with HPV-associated anogenital cancer.

V gene TRBV28 combines with J gene TRBJ2-2; a weak D match, TRBD2 (6 bases). Germline CDR1 and CDR2: MDHEN and SYDVKM. V was trimmed by 2 bases and J by 6 bases, leaving 10 bases between them. The CDR3 length is 14 residues. The CDR3 nucleotides read TGTGCCAGCAGTTTACGACTAGTTGCCGGGGAGCTGTTTTTT. Its translation: CASSLRLVAGELFF. The entire variable domain, with the rest obtained from reference TRBV28 and TRBJ2-2, is as follows: DVKVTQSSRYLVKRTGEKVFLECVQDMDHENMFWYRQDPGLGLRLIYFSYDVKMKEKGDIPEGYSVSREKKERFSLILESASTNQTSMYLCASSLRLVAGELFFGEGSRLTVL.

This clone showed up just once. The genes are TRBV5-4 and TRBJ1-1; 7 bases are shared with TRBD1. Germline CDR1 and CDR2: SGHNT and YYREEE (reference sequence). The V segment lost 1 base and the J segment 4 bases; nucleotides outside the gene matches: 7. This CDR3 has 15 residues. The DNA for the CDR3 is TGTGCCAGCAGCTTGCGGCAGGGGGTGCGCACTGAAGCTTTCTTT. Translated, it gives CASSLRQGVRTEAFF. Based on the CDR3 plus reference TRBV5-4 and TRBJ1-1, the full variable domain is ETGVTQSPTHLIKTRGQQVTLRCSSQSGHNTVSWYQQALGQGPQFIFQYYREEENGRGNFPPRFSGLQFPNYSSELNVNALELDDSALYLCASSLRQGVRTEAFFGQGTRLTVV.

V gene TRBV18 combines with J gene TRBJ1-6; D ambiguous. The CDR3 has 12 amino acids. V shed 5 bases and J shed 7 bases, with 6 bases lying between them. Germline CDR1 reads KGHSH; CDR2 reads LQKENI. The DNA of the CDR3 is TGTGCCAGCTCAGTGAGGAATTCACCCCTCCACTTT. Its translation: CASSVRNSPLHF.

This chain connects TRBV5-4 to TRBJ2-7; D not certain. The germline CDR1 and CDR2 sequences are SGHNT and YYREEE (reference sequence). Trimming took 0 bases from V and 7 from J, leaving 14 bases between them. The CDR3 covers 14 residues. The CDR3 sequence: CASSLAGGKREQYF. The CDR3 DNA is TGTGCCAGCAGCTTGGCCGGCGGCAAAAGGGAGCAGTACTTC.

This chain connects TRBV5-1 to TRBJ1-2, with D hard to call. The germline V and J ends were trimmed by 6 bases and 4 bases, with 13 bases remaining between them. The CDR3 runs to 13 residues. Germline V CDR1 and CDR2: SGHRS, YFSETQ. The CDR3 region is CASTQEGGYGYTF. DNA of the CDR3: TGCGCCAGCACCCAGGAGGGCGGCTATGGCTACACCTTC.

The J gene is TRBJ1-2, the V gene TRBV10-3, with TRBD1 as a possible D gene (5 bases). Trimming shortened V by 0 bases and J by 5 bases, and 16 bases separated the two germline ends. The CDR3 spans 16 residues. CDR1 and CDR2 from the germline V gene are ENHRY and SYGVKD. The CDR3 bases are TGTGCCATCAGTGAGTCTGGGCAGGGTAAAAAGTATGGCTACACCTTC. Translation gives CAISESGQGKKYGYTF.

The table lists this clone with a few counts. The chain combines TRBV5-1 with TRBJ2-3, with TRBD2 as a possible D gene (6 bases). This CDR3 is built from 17 residues. V shed 0 bases and J shed 1 base, with 15 bases lying between them. The germline V gene encodes CDR1 SGHRS and CDR2 YFSETQ. The CDR3 sequence: CASSLVLLSGGTDTQYF. The DNA of the CDR3 is TGCGCCAGCAGCTTGGTCCTTTTGTCGGGGGGCACAGATACGCAGTATTTT.

This chain links TRBV18 with TRBJ1-1; a weak D match, TRBD1 (6 bases). CDR3 length: 14 residues. Germline V gene data show CDR1 as KGHSH and CDR2 as LQKENI. The germline V and J ends were trimmed by 5 bases and 5 bases, with 15 bases remaining between them. The CDR3 DNA follows: TGTGCCAGCTCAGTACAGGGAATGGGAACTGAAGCTTTCTTT. Its translation: CASSVQGMGTEAFF.

The chain has TRBV10-2 and TRBJ1-1; 7 nucleotides align to TRBD1. Germline trimming cut 2 bases from V and 5 bases from J; bases unmatched to any gene: 11. The CDR3 spans 16 residues. Per germline, CDR1 WSHSY and CDR2 SAAADI. CDR3 amino acids: CASSEPTRTGRTEAFF. For the CDR3, the DNA is TGCGCCAGCAGTGAGCCGACCAGGACAGGTCGGACTGAAGCTTTCTTT.

The V and J genes are TRBV19 and TRBJ2-2, with unresolved D. The germline V gene encodes CDR1 LNHDA and CDR2 SQIVND (reference sequence). Trimming removed 3 bases at V and 0 bases at J, with 5 bases between. The CDR3 is 14 amino acids. DNA of the CDR3: TGTGCCAGTAGTATGGCAGCGAACACCGGGGAGCTGTTTTTT. As protein: CASSMAANTGELFF.

DNA of the CDR3: TGTGCCAGCAGCGTAGGAGGAGGGTTCAATGAGCAGTTCTTC. Translating it yields CASSVGGGFNEQFF. This chain connects TRBV9 to TRBJ2-1; weak D call: TRBD2 (6 bases). The ends were cut back, 0 bases at V and 6 bases at J, with 10 bases in the middle. This CDR3 is built from 14 residues. The germline V gene has CDR1 SGDLS and CDR2 YYNGEE.

The chain combines TRBV5-1 with TRBJ2-7; D uncertain. This CDR3 contains 14 residues. Trimming cost V 6 bases and J 0 bases, with 13 bases left between them. CDR1 is SGHRS and CDR2 is YFSETQ in the germline V gene. The CDR3 protein is CASTPGTPSYEQYF. In DNA form, the CDR3 reads TGCGCCAGCACCCCTGGAACTCCCTCCTACGAGCAGTACTTC.

Only one count was recorded for this clone. The chain combines TRBV11-2 with TRBJ2-1; TRBD2 might be the D (6 bases). This CDR3 has 15 residues. Trimming left V 1 base short and J 2 bases short, with 9 bases between. Germline V gene lookup returns CDR1 SGHAT and CDR2 FQNNGV. The CDR3 region is CASSLGTGAYNEQFF. CDR3 DNA sequence: TGTGCCAGCAGCTTAGGGACGGGAGCCTACAATGAGCAGTTCTTC.

The genes are TRBV27 and TRBJ2-2; TRBD1 matches at 9 bases. Germline CDR1 reads MNHEY; CDR2 reads SMNVEV (reference sequence). This CDR3 region has 17 residues. Losses at the gene ends were 2 bases for V and 0 bases for J; bases not matched to a gene: 4. As DNA, the CDR3 is TGTGCCAGCAGTTTAACGACAGGGGGGACGAACACCGGGGAGCTGTTTTTT. Encoded protein: CASSLTTGGTNTGELFF.

This chain uses TRBV5-1 with TRBJ2-7; TRBD1 matches 8 bases. Unmatched junction bases numbered 4, after V lost 3 bases and J lost 2 bases. Germline V gene sequence: CDR1 SGHRS, CDR2 YFSETQ. CDR3 length: 14 amino acids. The CDR3 protein is CASSSGQAPYEQYF. DNA for the CDR3: TGCGCCAGCAGCTCGGGACAGGCCCCCTACGAGCAGTACTTC.

The chain combines TRBV5-1 with TRBJ2-1; TRBD2 aligns across 7 bases. The CDR3 is 16 amino acids. Trimming removed 4 bases from V and 2 bases from J; junction bases left unmatched: 9. Germline loops: CDR1 SGHRS, CDR2 YFSETQ. The CDR3 DNA follows: TGCGCCAGCAGCAACATAGCGGGCCAGCCCTACAATGAGCAGTTCTTC. This sequence encodes CASSNIAGQPYNEQFF.

The chain couples TRBV7-9 to TRBJ2-1, with 9 bases identical to TRBD2. This CDR3 is 15 amino acids long. V lost 5 bases and J lost 8; bases outside the gene matches: 10. Germline V gene sequence: CDR1 SEHNR, CDR2 FQNEAQ (reference sequence). In DNA, the CDR3 is TGTGCCAGCAGCGTGGGACTAGCTTCTACGGATGAGCAGTTCTTC. This gives the protein CASSVGLASTDEQFF.

This sequence joins TRBV7-2 and TRBJ2-7, with unresolved D. Germline V gene lookup returns CDR1 SGHTA and CDR2 FQGNSA. The CDR3 loop spans 12 amino acids. V was cut by 4 bases and J by 0 bases, with 4 bases left in between. The CDR3 sequence: CASSSLSYEQYF. CDR3 nucleotide sequence: TGTGCCAGCAGCTCCCTCTCCTACGAGCAGTACTTC.

The chain links TRBV23-1 to TRBJ1-2; D perhaps matches TRBD1 (5 bases). TRBV23-1 is labeled an ORF, and its function is uncertain. CDR3 length: 16 residues. The V and J ends lost 0 bases and 6 bases respectively, with 17 bases between them. The CDR3 DNA sequence: TGCGCCAGCAGTCAATCGTGGGGACCGCGAGGTCATGGCTACACCTTC. Protein product: CASSQSWGPRGHGYTF.

This chain joins TRBV19 and TRBJ1-5; 9 positions match TRBD1. With 4 bases clipped from V and 5 bases from J, the junction kept 9 bases outside the gene matches. This CDR3 is built from 16 residues. Germline lookup yields CDR1 LNHDA and CDR2 SQIVND (reference sequence). CDR3 DNA: TGTGCCAGTAGTAAACGGGACAGGGCTTTTTATCAGCCCCAGCATTTT. Translated, it gives CASSKRDRAFYQPQHF. The full variable domain, rest sourced from reference TRBV19 and TRBJ1-5, is DGGITQSPKYLFRKEGQNVTLSCEQNLNHDAMYWYRQDPGQGLRLIYYSQIVNDFQKGDIAEGYSVSREKKESFPLTVTSAQKNPTAFYLCASSKRDRAFYQPQHFGDGTRLSIL.

V and J are TRBV15 and TRBJ2-1, with D uncertain. Germline V gene sequence: CDR1 LNHNV, CDR2 YYDKDF (reference sequence). The CDR3 covers 17 residues. V lost 0 bases to trimming and J lost 8 bases, with 20 bases between them. CDR3 sequence: CATSRDFRIPIFYEQFF. Here the CDR3 DNA reads TGTGCCACCAGCAGAGATTTTCGTATCCCCATTTTTTATGAGCAGTTCTTC.

The chain is built from TRBV2 and TRBJ2-1; TRBD1 matches at 9 bases. The CDR3 length is 13 residues. V was pared by 6 bases and J by 7 bases, with 4 bases of the junction left unmatched. The germline V gene encodes CDR1 SNHLY and CDR2 FYNNEI. The CDR3 DNA follows: TGTGCCAGCAGCGGACAGGGGACTAATGAGCAGTTCTTC. This sequence encodes CASSGQGTNEQFF.

This rearrangement joins TRBV7-8 to TRBJ2-2; 12 nucleotides agree with TRBD2. Germline V gene sequence: CDR1 SGHVS, CDR2 FQNEAQ. After removal of 5 bases from V and 4 bases from J, the junction contained 14 bases not matched to a gene. The CDR3 runs to 19 residues. CDR3 amino acids: CASSPRVLAGGRTTGELFF. The CDR3 coding sequence is TGTGCCAGCAGCCCCCGTGTGCTAGCGGGGGGGCGGACCACCGGGGAGCTGTTTTTT.

The V and J genes are TRBV6-1 and TRBJ2-3; 12 nucleotides align to TRBD2. The CDR3 consists of 16 residues. Trimming removed 4 bases from V and 0 bases from J; junction bases left unmatched: 2. The germline V gene encodes CDR1 MNHNS and CDR2 SASEGT. CDR3 residues: CASSGTSGESTDTQYF. The CDR3 DNA reads as TGTGCCAGCAGTGGGACTAGCGGGGAAAGCACAGATACGCAGTATTTT.

Remarks on this clone: One end of the junction does not line up with germline, which may come from a read error. V gene TRBV6-6 combines with J gene TRBJ1-4, with D possibly matching TRBD1 (5 bases). Germline assignment: CDR1 MNHNY and CDR2 SVGAGI (reference sequence). The CDR3 covers 16 residues. CDR3 sequence: CASSHSAGGVNEKLFF. CDR3 bases: TGTGCCAGCAGTCACTCCGCGGGGGGGGTAAACGAAAAACTGTTTTTT.

This clone was detected only once. The chain couples TRBV19 to TRBJ2-7; D may correspond to TRBD1 or TRBD2 (5 bases each). V shed 5 bases and J shed 2 bases, with 22 bases lying between them. The germline CDR1 and CDR2 sequences are LNHDA and SQIVND (reference sequence). The CDR3 sequence is 17 residues long. The CDR3 DNA is TGTGCCAGTAGTCCTGGGACCGCTTCACCGCAGGCCTACGAGCAGTACTTC. It encodes CASSPGTASPQAYEQYF.

This rearrangement joins TRBV30 to TRBJ2-2; D may be TRBD1 or TRBD2 (7 bases each). CDR1 is GTSNPN and CDR2 is SVGIG in the germline V gene (reference sequence). V shed 1 base and J shed 6 bases, with 9 bases lying between them. The length of the CDR3 is 13 residues. The chain's CDR3 is CAWSAGGAGELFF. CDR3 nucleotide sequence: TGTGCCTGGAGTGCAGGGGGGGCCGGGGAGCTGTTTTTT.